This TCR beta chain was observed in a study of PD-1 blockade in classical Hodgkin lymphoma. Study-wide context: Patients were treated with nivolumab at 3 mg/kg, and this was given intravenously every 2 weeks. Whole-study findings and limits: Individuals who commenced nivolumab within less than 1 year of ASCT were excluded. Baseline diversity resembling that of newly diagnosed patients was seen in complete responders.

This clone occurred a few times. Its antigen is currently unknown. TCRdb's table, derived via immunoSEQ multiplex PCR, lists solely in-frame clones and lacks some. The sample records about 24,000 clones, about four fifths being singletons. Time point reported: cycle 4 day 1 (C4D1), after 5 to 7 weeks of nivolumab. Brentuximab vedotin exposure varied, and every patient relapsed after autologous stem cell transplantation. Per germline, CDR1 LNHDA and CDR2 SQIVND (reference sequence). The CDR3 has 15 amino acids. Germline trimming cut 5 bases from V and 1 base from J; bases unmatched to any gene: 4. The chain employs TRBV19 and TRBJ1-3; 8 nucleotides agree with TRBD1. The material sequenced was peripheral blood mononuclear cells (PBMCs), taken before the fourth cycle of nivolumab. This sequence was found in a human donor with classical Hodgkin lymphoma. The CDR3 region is CASSVQGGSGNTIYF. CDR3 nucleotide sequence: TGTGCCAGTAGTGTACAGGGGGGGTCTGGAAACACCATATATTTT.